This is a list of T cell receptor beta chains from one sample in a study of blood T cells in healthy people across ages. One entry per CDR3 protein results from TCRdb running MiXCR on the 5' RACE reads. The sample has roughly 900,000 distinct CDR3 sequences; about 44% are singletons. Sequencing was performed on blood. The receptors come from a man aged 25-40 years in good health. The CDR3 runs from the conserved cysteine through the conserved F or W. A D gene is named only where the DNA matches it firmly. Clone size appears in some rows only: once, few, many, or a class for an expanded clone.

TRBV5-1	.	TRBJ1-2	14	.	CASSAGGARYGYTF	TGCGCCAGCAGCGCCGGGGGGGCTCGATATGGCTACACCTTC
TRBV27	.	TRBJ2-7	13	few	CASSFSSTYEQYF	TGTGCCAGCAGTTTTAGCTCTACCTACGAGCAGTACTTC
TRBV10-3	TRBD1	TRBJ1-2	13	.	CAITGQGNYGYTF	TGTGCCATCACCGGACAGGGGAACTATGGCTACACCTTC
TRBV7-2	TRBD1	TRBJ1-2	15	few	CASSRDGQAFYGYTF	TGTGCCAGCAGCCGAGACGGACAGGCGTTCTATGGCTACACCTTC
TRBV28	TRBD1	TRBJ2-1	15	.	CASSWTGTGEHEQFF	TGTGCCAGCAGTTGGACCGGGACAGGGGAACATGAGCAGTTCTTC
TRBV28	.	TRBJ1-1	11	few	CASSLARRAFF	TGTGCCAGCAGTTTGGCGAGAAGAGCTTTCTTT
TRBV7-2	.	TRBJ2-1	12	few	CASSFSRTEQFF	TGTGCCAGCAGCTTCAGTAGGACTGAGCAGTTCTTC
TRBV29-1	TRBD1	TRBJ1-2	17	.	CSVEAGAQGATGYGYTF	TGCAGCGTTGAAGCAGGGGCTCAGGGGGCCACGGGCTATGGCTACACCTTC
TRBV4-2	TRBD2	TRBJ2-3	16	.	CASSQGIGGDTDTQYF	TGTGCCAGCAGCCAAGGTATCGGGGGGGACACAGATACGCAGTATTTT
TRBV5-1	.	TRBJ2-1	17	few	CASSLGVGGSSYNEQFF	TGCGCCAGCAGCTTGGGTGTGGGGGGCAGCTCCTACAATGAGCAGTTCTTC
TRBV20-1	.	TRBJ1-2	15	.	CSARHFWVGNYGYTF	TGCAGTGCTAGGCACTTTTGGGTCGGAAACTATGGCTACACCTTC
TRBV25-1	.	TRBJ1-4	15	few	CASSGATVYNEKLFF	TGTGCCAGCAGTGGAGCGACAGTGTATAATGAAAAACTGTTTTTT
TRBV7-9	.	TRBJ1-1	13	few	CASSLAGALEAFF	TGTGCCAGCAGCTTAGCGGGGGCCCTTGAAGCTTTCTTT
TRBV28	TRBD1	TRBJ2-7	17	.	CASTLTGGVLGSYEQYF	TGTGCCAGCACCTTGACAGGGGGGGTTCTCGGCTCCTACGAGCAGTACTTC
TRBV13	TRBD1	TRBJ2-5	15	.	CASSDRDRDLETQYF	TGTGCCAGCAGCGACCGGGACAGGGATTTAGAGACCCAGTACTTC
TRBV29-1	TRBD1	TRBJ2-7	14	.	CSVERSGQGLEQYF	TGCAGCGTTGAGCGGAGCGGACAGGGACTCGAGCAGTACTTC
TRBV12-3/TRBV12-4	.	TRBJ1-6	15	.	CASSFGGRGNLPLHF	TGTGCCAGCAGTTTTGGGGGGCGCGGTAATTTACCCCTCCACTTT
TRBV24-1	.	TRBJ2-5	16	.	CATSEAGQPHQETQYF	TGTGCCACCAGTGAGGCGGGACAGCCACACCAAGAGACCCAGTACTTC
TRBV20-1	TRBD1	TRBJ2-1	14	.	CSARDLQGHNEQFF	TGCAGTGCTAGAGATCTACAGGGGCACAATGAGCAGTTCTTC
TRBV7-2	TRBD2	TRBJ2-5	15	.	CASSLVVGRGNEQYF	TGTGCCAGCAGCTTAGTGGTAGGGCGGGGGAATGAGCAGTACTTC
TRBV7-2	TRBD2	TRBJ2-7	15	.	CASSLGAAGGNEQYF	TGTGCCAGCAGCTTAGGGGCAGCGGGGGGGAATGAGCAGTACTTC
TRBV12-3/TRBV12-4	.	TRBJ2-5	14	.	CASSQGGDRETQYF	TGTGCCAGCAGTCAGGGCGGGGACCGGGAGACCCAGTACTTC
TRBV7-2	.	TRBJ2-7	15	.	CASSLAPGVGHEQYF	TGTGCCAGCAGCTTAGCGCCAGGGGTCGGCCACGAGCAGTACTTC
TRBV28	.	TRBJ2-7	14	many	CASSGQGSSYEQYF	TGTGCCAGCAGTGGGCAGGGGAGCTCCTACGAGCAGTACTTC
TRBV24-1	TRBD1	TRBJ2-1	15	few	CATSDYTGGYNEQFF	TGTGCCACCAGTGATTACACAGGGGGGTACAATGAGCAGTTCTTC
TRBV20-1	.	TRBJ1-5	13	once	CSARVPGYQPQHF	TGCAGTGCTAGAGTACCGGGTTATCAGCCCCAGCATTTT
TRBV28	.	TRBJ1-1	10	.	CASRSREAFF	TGTGCCAGCAGGTCACGGGAAGCTTTCTTT
TRBV29-1	.	TRBJ2-5	12	few	CSTRTDQETQYF	TGCAGCACCAGGACAGACCAAGAGACCCAGTACTTC
TRBV11-2	TRBD2	TRBJ2-3	15	few	CASSPAGFSTDTQYF	TGTGCCAGCAGCCCAGCGGGATTCTCGACAGATACGCAGTATTTT
TRBV6-6	.	TRBJ2-5	15	few	CASSSPARIQETQYF	TGTGCCAGCAGTTCCCCCGCGAGGATCCAAGAGACCCAGTACTTC
TRBV9	.	TRBJ2-7	14	.	CASSVGGQVEEQYF	TGTGCCAGCAGCGTAGGCGGTCAGGTGGAGGAGCAGTACTTC
TRBV6-5	TRBD2	TRBJ2-1	16	.	CASSYSTAGGRNEQFF	TGTGCCAGCAGTTACTCGACGGCGGGGGGGCGCAATGAGCAGTTCTTC
TRBV11-2	.	TRBJ1-2	13	.	CASSLPFRQGYTF	TGTGCCAGCAGCTTACCCTTTCGTCAGGGCTACACCTTC
TRBV6-6	.	TRBJ2-1	17	.	CASSWPVGRGYQNEQFF	TGTGCCAGCAGTTGGCCGGTGGGGAGAGGATACCAAAATGAGCAGTTCTTC
TRBV2	.	TRBJ2-1	15	.	CASTGRTKTYNEQFF	TGTGCCAGCACGGGCCGGACCAAGACCTACAATGAGCAGTTCTTC
TRBV7-9	.	TRBJ2-5	14	few	CASREGTVQETQYF	TGTGCCAGCAGGGAGGGTACGGTCCAAGAGACCCAGTACTTC
TRBV9	.	TRBJ2-3	13	.	CASSAYLVDTQYF	TGTGCCAGCAGCGCCTACCTAGTGGATACGCAGTATTTT
TRBV11-3	TRBD2	TRBJ2-4	20	once	CASSLRLLAGIKLAKNIQYF	TGTGCCAGCAGCTTACGCCTTCTAGCGGGGATAAAACTAGCCAAAAACATTCAGTACTTC
TRBV14	.	TRBJ2-7	14	.	CASSQTGRTYEQYF	TGTGCCAGCAGCCAGACAGGTCGCACCTACGAGCAGTACTTC
TRBV4-1	.	TRBJ2-5	14	.	CASSQALDGETQYF	TGCGCCAGCAGCCAAGCTCTTGATGGAGAGACCCAGTACTTC
TRBV7-9	TRBD1	TRBJ1-4	15	.	CASSSWDSRNEKLFF	TGTGCCAGCAGCTCCTGGGACAGCCGGAATGAAAAACTGTTTTTT
TRBV19	TRBD1	TRBJ1-6	14	.	CAVRADRVNSPLHF	TGTGCCGTCCGGGCGGACAGGGTTAATTCACCCCTCCACTTT
TRBV6-5	TRBD2	TRBJ2-7	14	.	CASSYGGGAHEQYF	TGTGCCAGCAGTTACGGCGGGGGGGCCCACGAGCAGTACTTC
TRBV30	.	TRBJ2-2	11	.	CAWSGVGELFF	TGTGCCTGGAGTGGTGTAGGGGAGCTGTTTTTT
TRBV7-2	.	TRBJ2-7	14	.	CASSLGQHSYEQYF	TGTGCCAGCAGCTTGGGTCAGCACTCCTACGAGCAGTACTTC
TRBV5-1	TRBD1	TRBJ2-7	14	.	CASSSRDRADEQYF	TGCGCCAGCAGTTCCCGGGACAGGGCGGACGAGCAGTACTTC
TRBV6-5	.	TRBJ1-5	15	.	CASSRGRLQNQPQHF	TGTGCCAGCAGTCGGGGGCGCCTCCAAAATCAGCCCCAGCATTTT
TRBV4-1	.	TRBJ1-5	17	.	CASSPQGLQYSNQPQHF	TGCGCCAGCAGCCCCCAAGGGTTGCAGTATAGCAATCAGCCCCAGCATTTT
TRBV20-1	.	TRBJ1-2	13	.	CSASLAGKGGHTF	TGCAGTGCTAGTCTTGCGGGAAAGGGTGGCCACACCTTC
TRBV12-3/TRBV12-4	.	TRBJ2-3	11	few	CASSQKWGQYF	TGTGCCAGCAGCCAAAAGTGGGGGCAGTATTTT
TRBV28	.	TRBJ1-2	14	.	CASRPRTDGYGYTF	TGTGCCAGCAGGCCAAGGACGGACGGCTATGGCTACACCTTC
TRBV29-1	.	TRBJ1-1	14	.	CSVESRGRNTEAFF	TGCAGCGTTGAAAGCCGAGGCAGGAACACTGAAGCTTTCTTT